Listed here are 5 T cell receptor beta chains from one sample, sequenced in a study of blood T cell repertoires in COVID-19. The repertoire was sequenced with immunoSEQ multiplex PCR; TCRdb's copy has only in-frame clones and lacks some. The sample holds some 120,000 clones, 70% to 90% seen once. Specimen: peripheral blood. The receptors shown here come from a man in his fifties or sixties with acute or convalescent COVID-19.

The CDR3 DNA reads as TGCGCCAGCAGTGTCTCGACTAGCGGGAAGGAGACCCAGTACTTC. The encoded protein is CASSVSTSGKETQYF. The rearrangement links TRBV5-1 to TRBJ2-5; 11 bases are shared with TRBD2. V shed 5 bases and J 5 bases; nucleotides not matched to a gene: 8. The CDR3 covers 15 residues. Germline V CDR1 and CDR2: SGHRS, YFSETQ.

V is TRBV11-3 and J is TRBJ2-7; 12 bases align to TRBD2. The germline V gene encodes CDR1 SGHNT and CDR2 YENEEA. V lost 0 bases, J lost 8 bases, and 11 bases stayed unmatched. This CDR3 has 17 amino acids. CDR3 sequence: CASSLESTSGGRGKQYF. CDR3 DNA sequence: TGTGCCAGCAGCTTAGAATCGACTAGCGGGGGCCGTGGTAAGCAGTACTTC.

In DNA form, the CDR3 reads TGTGCCAGCAGTTATGGGGGCTCCAGGAAGATCCCGGTCACAGATACGCAGTATTTT. Translating it yields CASSYGGSRKIPVTDTQYF. The J gene is TRBJ2-3, the V gene TRBV6-2 or TRBV6-3, with D possibly matching TRBD1 (6 bases). The germline V and J ends were trimmed by 3 bases and 2 bases, with 24 bases remaining between them. Germline V lookup: CDR1 MNHEY, CDR2 SVGEGT. The CDR3 sequence is 19 residues long.

This chain links TRBV9 with TRBJ2-2, with 7 nucleotides matching TRBD2. The CDR3 runs to 13 residues. The germline gives CDR1 SGDLS, CDR2 YYNGEE. Trimming took 5 bases from V and 5 from J; bases not matched to a gene: 3. The chain's CDR3 is CASRGGATGELFF. The DNA of the CDR3 is TGTGCCAGCAGGGGAGGGGCAACCGGGGAGCTGTTTTTT.

The DNA of the CDR3 is TGTGCCAGCAGTGTAGGCTCTAGCGGACCCTCTGGGGCCAACGTCCTGACTTTC. Protein sequence: CASSVGSSGPSGANVLTF. The chain is built from TRBV6-4 and TRBJ2-6; 7 positions match TRBD2. V gave up 4 bases and J gave up 0 bases; unmatched junction bases: 9. CDR1 and CDR2 from the germline V gene are MRHNA and SNTAGT. The CDR3 runs to 18 residues.